This T cell receptor beta chain is drawn from a study of T cells in Graves' hyperthyroidism and ophthalmopathy. Study findings and constraints: Peripheral blood also featured most of the thyroid clonotypes expanded above 0.001.

CDR3 size: 15 residues. Germline V gene data show CDR1 as ENHRY and CDR2 as SYGVKD. V was pared by 6 bases and J by 5 bases, with 7 bases of the junction left unmatched. In its sample, this clonotype was seen a few times. The antigen is unknown. From RNA transcripts, TCR beta CDR3 regions were amplified. First-round RT-PCR of the TCR CDR3 relied on the HTBI primer set. TCRdb used MiXCR to reprocess the multiplex PCR reads, holding one entry per CDR3 protein. The sample yields roughly 500,000 distinct CDR3 sequences, 15% to 20% seen once. Patients affected by ophthalmopathy presented a Clinical Activity Score of at least 3, a NOSPECS grade of at least 4, and disease duration below 3 months.

The TCR sequence derives from a woman in her thirties with Graves' ophthalmopathy. The rearrangement uses TRBV10-3 and TRBJ2-1; 10 bases match TRBD2. The sample was blood. The DNA of the CDR3 is TGTGCCATCAGCGACACTAGCGGGGATAACAATGAGCAGTTCTTC. The encoded protein is CAISDTSGDNNEQFF.